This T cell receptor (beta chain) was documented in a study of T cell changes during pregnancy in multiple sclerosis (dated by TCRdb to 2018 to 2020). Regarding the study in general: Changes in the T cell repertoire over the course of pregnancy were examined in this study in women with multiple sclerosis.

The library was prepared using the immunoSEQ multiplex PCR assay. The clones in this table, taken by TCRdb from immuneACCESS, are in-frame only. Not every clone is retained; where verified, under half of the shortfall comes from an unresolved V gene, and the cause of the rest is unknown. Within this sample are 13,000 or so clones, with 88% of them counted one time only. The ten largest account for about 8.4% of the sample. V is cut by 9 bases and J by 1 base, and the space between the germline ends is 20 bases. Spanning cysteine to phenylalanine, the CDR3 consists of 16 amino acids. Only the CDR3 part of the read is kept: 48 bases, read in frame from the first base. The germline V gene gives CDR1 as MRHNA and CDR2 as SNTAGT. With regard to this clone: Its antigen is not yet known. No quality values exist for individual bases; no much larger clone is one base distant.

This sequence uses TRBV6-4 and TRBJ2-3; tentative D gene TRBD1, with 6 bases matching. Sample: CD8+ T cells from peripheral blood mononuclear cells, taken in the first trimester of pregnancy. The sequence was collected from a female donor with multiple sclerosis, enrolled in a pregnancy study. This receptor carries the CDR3 CASSETQGGGTDTQYF. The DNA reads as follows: TGTGCCAGTTCAGAGACACAGGGTGGCGGCACAGATACGCAGTATTTT.